The next 13 T cell receptor beta chains were all read from a single sample in a study of cytomegalovirus exposure and HLA in healthy donors. The primer mix had 60 Vbeta and 13 Jbeta primers. Measured with immunoSEQ multiplex PCR; TCRdb has only the in-frame clones, and not every one. The repertoire shows 40,000 to 45,000 clones; the top ten hold 6.2%. Material for sequencing was PBMCs. These receptor sequences come from a man younger than 45 in good health and CMV-seronegative.

The chain employs TRBV5-1 and TRBJ2-5, with TRBD2 identical over 13 bases. After removal of 3 bases from V and 2 bases from J, the junction contained 4 bases not matched to a gene. The germline V gene has CDR1 SGHRS and CDR2 YFSETQ. CDR3 length: 16 residues. The CDR3 bases are TGCGCCAGCAGCTGGGGGACTAGCGGGACTCAAGAGACCCAGTACTTC. This sequence encodes CASSWGTSGTQETQYF.

Judged by frequency, this clone is medium-sized. The CDR3 region has the DNA TGTGCCAGCAGTGAAGAAATAGGGACAGGGAATTCTGAAGCTTTCTTT. Translation gives CASSEEIGTGNSEAFF. The chain carries TRBV6-1 and TRBJ1-1, with 9 bases identical to TRBD1. The CDR3 is 16 residues long. The ends lost 1 base at V and 6 bases at J; junction bases unmatched: 9. The germline V gene encodes CDR1 MNHNS and CDR2 SASEGT.

The chain couples TRBV4-1 to TRBJ1-5; 7 bases line up with TRBD1. Germline CDR1 is MGHRA and CDR2 is YSYEKL. Germline trimming cut 3 bases from V and 3 bases from J; bases unmatched to any gene: 2. This CDR3 has 14 amino acids. The CDR3 sequence: CASSQGQFNQPQHF. The CDR3 nucleotides read TGCGCCAGCAGCCAGGGACAGTTCAATCAGCCCCAGCATTTT.

The chain employs TRBV6-5 and TRBJ2-7; TRBD1 matches at 9 bases. The germline gives CDR1 MNHEY, CDR2 SVGAGI. CDR3 size: 14 residues. V dropped 5 bases and J dropped 1; count of bases not matched to a gene: 3. The CDR3 here is CASSRDRGSYEQYF. CDR3 DNA sequence: TGTGCCAGCAGTCGAGACAGGGGGTCCTACGAGCAGTACTTC.

V is TRBV29-1 and J is TRBJ2-1; 7 bases are shared with TRBD2. The CDR3 length is 15 residues. J lost 5 bases, V lost 4 bases, and 11 bases had no gene match. Germline lookup yields CDR1 SQVTM and CDR2 ANQGSEA. The CDR3 protein is CSVAGISGFNNEQFF. Written as DNA, the CDR3 is TGCAGCGTTGCGGGTATTAGCGGGTTTAACAATGAGCAGTTCTTC.

The CDR3 sequence: CASSSASLGGLGAYEQYF. As DNA, the CDR3 is TGTGCCAGCAGCTCCGCGAGTTTAGGGGGTTTAGGAGCCTACGAGCAGTACTTC. The chain is built from TRBV11-2 and TRBJ2-7, with a possible D match to TRBD1 (6 bases). Trimming took 4 bases from V and 2 from J, leaving 24 bases between them. From germline, CDR1 is SGHAT and CDR2 FQNNGV. The CDR3 is made up of 18 amino acids. Full variable domain (outside the CDR3, taken from reference TRBV11-2 and TRBJ2-7): EAGVAQSPRYKIIEKRQSVAFWCNPISGHATLYWYQQILGQGPKLLIQFQNNGVVDDSQLPKDRFSAERLKGVDSTLKIQPAKLEDSAVYLCASSSASLGGLGAYEQYFGPGTRLTVT.

The rearrangement uses TRBV4-2 and TRBJ1-6, with 9 positions matching TRBD1. CDR1 LGHNA and CDR2 YNFKEQ come from the germline V gene. V trimming: 3 bases; J trimming: 7 bases; junction bases outside the gene matches: 4. There are 15 residues in the CDR3. CDR3 sequence: CASSQGDRENSPLHF. The DNA of the CDR3 is TGTGCCAGCAGCCAGGGGGACAGGGAGAATTCACCCCTCCACTTT.

V and J are TRBV7-6 and TRBJ2-4; tentative D call: TRBD2 (6 bases). Germline CDR1 is SGHVS and CDR2 is FNYEAQ. V was shortened by 6 bases and J by 0 bases, with 24 bases between the two germline ends. The CDR3 length is 19 residues. CDR3 region: CASSDTVGPPGVAKNIQYF. For the CDR3, the DNA is TGTGCCAGCAGTGATACCGTGGGACCGCCGGGGGTAGCCAAAAACATTCAGTACTTC.

The chain combines TRBV7-8 with TRBJ1-4; D is unresolved. This CDR3 comprises 14 residues. Germline loops: CDR1 SGHVS, CDR2 FQNEAQ. V was shortened by 3 bases and J by 0 bases, with 5 bases between the two germline ends. The CDR3 bases are TGTGCCAGCAGCTTCTTAGCAACTAATGAAAAACTGTTTTTT. Its protein is CASSFLATNEKLFF.

This chain connects TRBV30 to TRBJ2-5; 8 bases line up with TRBD2. After removal of 5 bases from V and 5 bases from J, the junction contained 4 bases not matched to a gene. This CDR3 spans 12 amino acids. CDR1 GTSNPN and CDR2 SVGIG come from the germline V gene (reference sequence). The CDR3 coding sequence is TGTGCCTGGGAGCGGGAGAGGGAGACCCAGTACTTC. This gives the protein CAWERERETQYF.

The rearrangement links TRBV19 to TRBJ1-1; possible D gene TRBD1, 5 bases. This CDR3 is 15 amino acids long. The V end was cut by 4 bases, the J end by 0 bases, with 12 bases between. In germline, CDR1 is LNHDA, CDR2 SQIVND (reference sequence). Written as DNA, the CDR3 is TGTGCCAGTAGTAGGGGCTGGCAGATGAACACTGAAGCTTTCTTT. It specifies CASSRGWQMNTEAFF. The variable domain in full, completed from reference TRBV19 and TRBJ1-1, reads DGGITQSPKYLFRKEGQNVTLSCEQNLNHDAMYWYRQDPGQGLRLIYYSQIVNDFQKGDIAEGYSVSREKKESFPLTVTSAQKNPTAFYLCASSRGWQMNTEAFFGQGTRLTVV.

This chain connects TRBV7-9 to TRBJ2-3; 7 positions agree with TRBD1. V lost 6 bases and J lost 4; bases outside the gene matches: 4. This CDR3 spans 13 amino acids. Germline lookup yields CDR1 SEHNR and CDR2 FQNEAQ (reference sequence). The CDR3 DNA sequence: TGTGCCAGCAGACCCACAGGGGCAGATACGCAGTATTTT. Residues: CASRPTGADTQYF. Complete variable domain (other parts from reference TRBV7-9 and TRBJ2-3): DTGVSQNPRHKITKRGQNVTFRCDPISEHNRLYWYRQTLGQGPEFLTYFQNEAQLEKSRLLSDRFSAERPKGSFSTLEIQRTEQGDSAMYLCASRPTGADTQYFGPGTRLTVL.

This chain uses TRBV4-1 with TRBJ2-7; TRBD2 aligns across 12 bases. The junction had 5 bases not matched to a gene; V was cut back by 0 bases and J by 8 bases. The CDR3 sequence is 15 residues long. CDR1 and CDR2 from the germline V gene are MGHRA and YSYEKL. CDR3 protein: CASSQEWTSGIKQYF. In DNA form, the CDR3 reads TGCGCCAGCAGCCAAGAGTGGACTAGCGGGATCAAGCAGTACTTC.